This is a list of T cell receptor beta chains from one sample in a study of liver allograft versus peripheral blood T cells. TCRdb re-derived calls from the reads in MiXCR, one entry per CDR3 protein. The sample records roughly 5,000 distinct CDR3 sequences, about a sixth being singletons. These receptors were taken from a human patient who had a liver transplant. Some T cells here may be from the graft donor. The conserved cysteine and the conserved F or W are not part of the CDR3 here. The order of the fields is V gene, CDR3 protein.

v_call: TRBV25-1
cdr3_aa: ASSREGNQPQH

v_call: TRBV6-5
cdr3_aa: ASSYSQGANYGYT

v_call: TRBV2
cdr3_aa: ASPGQGSGEQY

v_call: TRBV28
cdr3_aa: ASTKIMNTEAF

v_call: TRBV6-5
cdr3_aa: ASSYSGQEGYGYT

v_call: TRBV19
cdr3_aa: ASSMETGELF

v_call: TRBV19
cdr3_aa: ASSINNYGYT

v_call: TRBV10-3
cdr3_aa: AISETGIEEQF

v_call: TRBV19
cdr3_aa: ASSTRSPLSNQPQH

v_call: TRBV6-6
cdr3_aa: ASRPRVGHTEAF

v_call: TRBV18
cdr3_aa: ASSPIGTAGNYGYT

v_call: TRBV6-6
cdr3_aa: ASSFRQGALSNQPQH

v_call: TRBV19
cdr3_aa: ASSRTDSYGYT

v_call: TRBV7-2
cdr3_aa: ASSLTLPYEQY

v_call: TRBV19
cdr3_aa: ASSIERDRTQY

v_call: TRBV6-5
cdr3_aa: ASSPEGHTGELF

v_call: TRBV27
cdr3_aa: ASSLDGLNYGYT

v_call: TRBV7-9
cdr3_aa: ASSLPGQGGNTIY

v_call: TRBV10-3
cdr3_aa: AIRSAGPQGETQY

v_call: TRBV6-5
cdr3_aa: ASSADRVSPLH

v_call: TRBV28
cdr3_aa: ASSAADLAGGPDTQY

v_call: TRBV7-9
cdr3_aa: ASSLAGDQETQY

v_call: TRBV28
cdr3_aa: ASREGGGYT

v_call: TRBV20-1
cdr3_aa: SARDVVGTVNII

v_call: TRBV6-1
cdr3_aa: ASSAGPGRYEQY

v_call: TRBV2
cdr3_aa: ASNGQGIYGYT

v_call: TRBV6-5
cdr3_aa: ASSYSGANNSPLH

v_call: TRBV28
cdr3_aa: ASSLYFGAYEQY

v_call: TRBV20-1
cdr3_aa: STGMDPEGPGYT

v_call: TRBV20-1
cdr3_aa: SAWTGFKLF

v_call: TRBV24-1
cdr3_aa: AIGGTSGGLETQY

v_call: TRBV20-1
cdr3_aa: SASTPSYEQY

v_call: TRBV24-1
cdr3_aa: ATSDFPPPSGAYEQY

v_call: TRBV19
cdr3_aa: ASSIAGKGYYAYEQY

v_call: TRBV19
cdr3_aa: ASSSTGIWRAGTAKNIQY

v_call: TRBV7-2
cdr3_aa: ASSRQMNTEAF

v_call: TRBV27
cdr3_aa: ASSFSTGRDSPLH

v_call: TRBV7-9
cdr3_aa: ASSLMGWTAEQF

v_call: TRBV7-9
cdr3_aa: ASSLALTGKNSPLH

v_call: TRBV7-2
cdr3_aa: ASSLIGAGTVYEQY

v_call: TRBV28
cdr3_aa: ASSFSDGFYNEQF

v_call: TRBV25-1
cdr3_aa: ASSEGQGLF

v_call: TRBV12-3/TRBV12-4
cdr3_aa: ASSTNRRPNYGYT

v_call: TRBV18
cdr3_aa: ASSPRTGTEGEQY

v_call: TRBV28
cdr3_aa: ASSLVLREGGSTYEQY

v_call: TRBV6-1
cdr3_aa: ASSVQVNTEAF

v_call: TRBV13
cdr3_aa: ASSSRPGAEAF

v_call: TRBV7-9
cdr3_aa: ASRRAYEQY

v_call: TRBV7-2
cdr3_aa: ASSLAGGPSEQY

v_call: TRBV5-4
cdr3_aa: ASSLIWGERNTEAF

v_call: TRBV5-6
cdr3_aa: ASSLAGLSRNIQY

v_call: TRBV7-3
cdr3_aa: ASSFERNTEAF

v_call: TRBV25-1
cdr3_aa: ASSEQGQPDYGYT